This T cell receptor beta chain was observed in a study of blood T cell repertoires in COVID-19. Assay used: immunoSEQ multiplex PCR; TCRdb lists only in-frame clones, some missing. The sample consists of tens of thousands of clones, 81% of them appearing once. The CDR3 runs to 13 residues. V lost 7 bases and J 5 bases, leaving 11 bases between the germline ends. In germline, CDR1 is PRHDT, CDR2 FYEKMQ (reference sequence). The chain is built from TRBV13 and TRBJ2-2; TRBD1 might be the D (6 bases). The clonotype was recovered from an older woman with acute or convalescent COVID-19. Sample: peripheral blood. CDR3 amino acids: CASKPGATGELFF. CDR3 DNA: TGTGCCAGCAAACCAGGGGCTACCGGGGAGCTGTTTTTT.